This entry lists 14 T cell receptor beta chains sequenced from one sample in a study of T cells in Graves' hyperthyroidism and ophthalmopathy. RNA transcripts served as the template for amplifying TCR beta CDR3 regions. First-round RT-PCR targeting the TCR CDR3 was performed with the HTBI primer set. Using its own MiXCR run on the multiplex PCR reads, TCRdb lists one record per CDR3 protein. This repertoire shows around 380,000 distinct CDR3 sequences, roughly 14% found once; its top ten account for about 20%. Sequencing was performed on blood. The receptors come from a man aged 25 to 40 with Graves' hyperthyroidism that later progressed to Graves' ophthalmopathy.

This sequence joins TRBV7-3 and TRBJ2-7; perhaps TRBD2 as D (6 bases). Per the germline V gene, CDR1 is SGHTA and CDR2 is FQGTGA. This CDR3 is 15 amino acids long. V was trimmed by 4 bases and J by 5 bases, leaving 18 bases between them. CDR3 in DNA: TGTGCCAGCAGCTCCTCCGGGGGAGCCTTGGACGAGCAGTACTTC. Encoded protein: CASSSSGGALDEQYF. The whole variable domain, filled in from reference TRBV7-3 and TRBJ2-7, reads GAGVSQTPSNKVTEKGKYVELRCDPISGHTALYWYRQSLGQGPEFLIYFQGTGAADDSGLPNDRFFAVRPEGSVSTLKIQRTERGDSAVYLCASSSSGGALDEQYFGPGTRLTVT.

This clonotype was picked up a small number of times. A much larger clone differs by one base, so this may be a read error. This chain joins TRBV24-1 and TRBJ2-5; no reliable D call. The CDR3 runs 13 residues. V was cut by 6 bases and J by 4 bases, with 11 bases left in between. The V gene's germline CDR1 is KGHDR and CDR2 SFDVKD. This chain's CDR3 is CATSNGPRETQYF. The CDR3 DNA reads TGTGCCACCAGTAACGGACCGAGAGAGACCCAGTACTTC.

About this clonotype: The missing conserved phenylalanine or tryptophan at the end of this CDR3 makes a read error likely. The chain couples TRBV6-5 to TRBJ1-4; maybe TRBD1 (5 bases). Trimming pared 2 bases from V and 3 bases from J, leaving 10 bases between. CDR3 length equals 15 residues. Per germline, CDR1 MNHEY and CDR2 SVGAGI. The CDR3 nucleotides read TGTGCCAGCAGTTACGGGGGAAAAGCTAATGAAAAACTGTTTCTT. Amino acid sequence: CASSYGGKANEKLFL.

This clonotype was observed many times. The V call is TRBV20-1, the J call TRBJ1-2, with a tentative D call TRBD1 (6 bases). V lost 1 base and J 6 bases, leaving 18 bases between the germline ends. Germline V gene data show CDR1 as DFQATT and CDR2 as SNEGSKA (reference sequence). The CDR3 runs to 15 residues. The CDR3 DNA is TGCAGTGCTAGAGTTTTTTATTGGGGGGCTGATGGCTACACCTTC. Protein: CSARVFYWGADGYTF.

The gene calls are TRBV6-1 and TRBJ1-6; TRBD1 is a possible D gene (5 bases). The CDR3 has 15 residues. Germline lookup yields CDR1 MNHNS and CDR2 SASEGT. Trimming pared 7 bases from V and 4 bases from J, leaving 14 bases between. The CDR3 loop reads CASKTAGQYNSPLHF. The CDR3 DNA reads as TGTGCCAGCAAGACCGCCGGACAATATAATTCACCCCTCCACTTT.

The rearrangement uses TRBV9 and TRBJ2-5, with TRBD2 as a possible D gene (6 bases). Germline loops: CDR1 SGDLS, CDR2 YYNGEE. This CDR3 has 12 residues. V was trimmed by 7 bases and J by 7 bases, leaving 14 bases between them. The CDR3 loop reads CASGPEGGTQYF. Here the CDR3 DNA reads TGTGCCAGCGGTCCGGAGGGAGGGACCCAGTACTTC.

This clonotype was seen at least ten times. V usage is TRBV20-1 and J usage is TRBJ1-5; D unclear. Trimming stripped 6 bases from V and 4 bases from J, with 13 bases between. This CDR3 comprises 13 residues. Germline CDR1 DFQATT, CDR2 SNEGSKA (reference sequence). The CDR3 is CSALQGVNQPQHF. CDR3 nucleotide sequence: TGCAGTGCCCTACAAGGTGTGAATCAGCCCCAGCATTTT.

This clonotype was observed at least ten times. The V call is TRBV27, the J call TRBJ1-4; 7 nucleotides match TRBD1. Germline CDR1 MNHEY, CDR2 SMNVEV (reference sequence). V trimming: 2 bases; J trimming: 4 bases; junction bases outside the gene matches: 4. This CDR3 is 15 amino acids long. CDR3 DNA sequence: TGTGCCAGCAGTTTACGACAGGGAGATAATGAAAAACTGTTTTTT. Residues: CASSLRQGDNEKLFF.

Of note for this clonotype: One end of the junction varies from germline; a read error may be responsible. This chain links TRBV5-8 with TRBJ1-2; D unclear. This CDR3 is built from 13 residues. Germline lookup yields CDR1 SGHTS and CDR2 YDEGEE. The CDR3 loop reads CVSSLAVNYGYTF. The DNA of the CDR3 is TGTGTCAGCAGCTTAGCGGTGAACTATGGCTACACCTTC. The variable domain in full, with the rest retrieved from reference TRBV5-8 and TRBJ1-2, is EAGVTQSPTHLIKTRGQQATLRCSPISGHTSVYWYQQALGLGLQFLLWYDEGEERNRGNFPPRFSGRQFPNYSSELNVNALELEDSALYLCVSSLAVNYGYTFGSGTRLTVV.

Turning to this clonotype: A much larger clonotype is one base distant, so this may be a read error. This chain links TRBV27 with TRBJ2-7, with D perhaps matching TRBD1 (6 bases). Germline lookup yields CDR1 MNHEY and CDR2 SMNVEV (reference sequence). The CDR3 consists of 19 residues. V was clipped by 2 bases and J by 6 bases, with 29 bases between them. In nucleotides, the CDR3 is TGTGCCAGCAGTTTAGCCCCCCAAATTTGGGGCAGGGGCTCGAGCGAGCAGTACTTC. Encoded protein: CASSLAPQIWGRGSSEQYF.

This clonotype was seen at least ten times. The chain is built from TRBV7-9 and TRBJ2-5; 12 positions agree with TRBD2. Germline V gene lookup returns CDR1 SEHNR and CDR2 FQNEAQ (reference sequence). V was clipped by 10 bases and J by 1 base; unmatched bases: 4. The CDR3 spans 14 residues. The CDR3 DNA sequence: TGTGCCACCCGGACTAGCGGGGCCCAAGAGACCCAGTACTTC. Translated: CATRTSGAQETQYF. Together with reference TRBV7-9 and TRBJ2-5, the CDR3 gives the full variable domain: DTGVSQNPRHKITKRGQNVTFRCDPISEHNRLYWYRQTLGQGPEFLTYFQNEAQLEKSRLLSDRFSAERPKGSFSTLEIQRTEQGDSAMYLCATRTSGAQETQYFGPGTRLLVL.

This clonotype was counted at least ten times. Relative to the germline gene, one junction end is altered; a read error may explain this. The genes are TRBV11-2 and TRBJ2-4; D is unresolved. Germline-derived CDR1 and CDR2 are SGHAT and FQNNGV. The CDR3 contains 12 residues. For the CDR3, the DNA is TGTGCCAGCAGCTTAGCCCAAAACATTCAGTACTTC. Its translation: CASSLAQNIQYF.

At least ten counts were recorded for this clonotype. This chain uses TRBV28 with TRBJ1-3, with 10 positions matching TRBD1. The V gene end was trimmed by 5 bases and the J gene end by 1 base; junction bases not matched to a gene: 5. Germline V gene sequence: CDR1 MDHEN, CDR2 SYDVKM. The length of the CDR3 is 16 residues. The CDR3 spells CASSTGTGESGNTIYF. The CDR3 nucleotides are TGTGCCAGCAGTACAGGGACAGGGGAATCTGGAAACACCATATATTTT. Filled out from reference TRBV28 and TRBJ1-3, the complete variable domain reads DVKVTQSSRYLVKRTGEKVFLECVQDMDHENMFWYRQDPGLGLRLIYFSYDVKMKEKGDIPEGYSVSREKKERFSLILESASTNQTSMYLCASSTGTGESGNTIYFGEGSWLTVV.

Ten or more counts support this clonotype. This chain's CDR3 is CSAPLWGGYTF. DNA of the CDR3: TGCAGTGCCCCCCTGTGGGGTGGCTACACCTTC. This chain joins TRBV20-1 and TRBJ1-2; no clear D. Germline-derived CDR1 and CDR2 are DFQATT and SNEGSKA (reference sequence). The CDR3 covers 11 residues. Trimming took off 6 bases at V and 7 bases at J, with 12 bases between the two ends.